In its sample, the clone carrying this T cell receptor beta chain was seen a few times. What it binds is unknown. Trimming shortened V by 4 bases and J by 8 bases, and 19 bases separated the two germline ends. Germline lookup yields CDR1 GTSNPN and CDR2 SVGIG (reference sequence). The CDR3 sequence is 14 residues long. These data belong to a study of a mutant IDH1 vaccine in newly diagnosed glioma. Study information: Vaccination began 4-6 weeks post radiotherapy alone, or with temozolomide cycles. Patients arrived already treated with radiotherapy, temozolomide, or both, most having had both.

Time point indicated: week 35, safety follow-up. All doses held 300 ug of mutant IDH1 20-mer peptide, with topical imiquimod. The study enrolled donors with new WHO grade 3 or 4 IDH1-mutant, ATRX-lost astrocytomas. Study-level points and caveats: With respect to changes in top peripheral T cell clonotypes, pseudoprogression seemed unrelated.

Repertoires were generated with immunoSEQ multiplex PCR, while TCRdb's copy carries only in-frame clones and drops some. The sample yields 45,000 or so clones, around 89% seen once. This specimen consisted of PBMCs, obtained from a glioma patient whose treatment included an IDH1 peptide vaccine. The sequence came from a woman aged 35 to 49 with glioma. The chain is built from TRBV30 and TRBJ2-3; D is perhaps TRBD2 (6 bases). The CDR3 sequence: CAWTPATGGGTQYF. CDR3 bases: TGTGCCTGGACCCCGGCAACCGGGGGAGGTACGCAGTATTTT.